The 21 T cell receptor beta chains reported below all come from one sample, sequenced in a study of T-cell reconstitution after alpha-beta-depleted transplantation in children. Molecular barcoding with unique molecular identifiers was used for the TCRbeta library. MiXCR was run by TCRdb on the PCR reads, yielding one entry per CDR3 protein. This table holds over 45,000 distinct CDR3 sequences, approximately 43% found once. The material sequenced was PBMCs, mostly from graft donor cells, taken 360 days after TCRalphabeta/CD19-depleted stem cell transplant. Receptor source: a male patient aged 5 to 17 who had a stem cell transplant for acute lymphoblastic leukemia, so the T cells may come from the graft donor.

The chain couples TRBV28 to TRBJ2-7; the D gene is possibly TRBD1 (6 bases). The germline V and J ends were trimmed by 2 bases and 5 bases, with 10 bases remaining between them. The CDR3 is 13 amino acids. Germline V lookup: CDR1 MDHEN, CDR2 SYDVKM. The CDR3 spells CASSLTGYHEQYF. The CDR3 DNA sequence: TGTGCCAGCAGTTTAACAGGGTACCACGAGCAGTACTTC.

The V call is TRBV29-1, the J call TRBJ2-3; 8 bases map to TRBD1. In germline, CDR1 is SQVTM, CDR2 ANQGSEA. After removal of 2 bases from V and 1 base from J, the junction contained 2 bases not matched to a gene. There are 14 residues in the CDR3. The CDR3 protein is CSVEKDRGTDTQYF. CDR3 DNA: TGCAGCGTTGAAAAGGACAGGGGCACAGATACGCAGTATTTT.

This sequence joins TRBV20-1 and TRBJ1-4, with D perhaps TRBD1 (5 bases). Deletions cut 2 bases from V and 6 bases from J, with 7 bases between. This CDR3 spans 12 amino acids. Per the germline V gene, CDR1 is DFQATT and CDR2 is SNEGSKA (reference sequence). The DNA of the CDR3 is TGCAGTGCTAGACAGGGCTATGAAAAACTGTTTTTT. Protein sequence: CSARQGYEKLFF.

This clonotype turned up a few times. The chain combines TRBV12-3 or TRBV12-4 with TRBJ2-5; D gene unclear. The CDR3 spans 14 residues. V lost 3 bases and J lost 7, with 15 bases in between. The DNA of the CDR3 is TGTGCCAGCAGTTTGCAACGGGTCCTCGGGACCCAGTACTTC. Amino acid sequence: CASSLQRVLGTQYF.

The chain recombines TRBV27 with TRBJ2-3; weak D call: TRBD2 (5 bases). Germline V gene data show CDR1 as MNHEY and CDR2 as SMNVEV (reference sequence). CDR3 length: 15 amino acids. The V and J ends lost 2 bases and 6 bases respectively, with 15 bases between them. CDR3 in DNA: TGTGCCAGCAGTTTAGCGCTAGCTTCAGTTGATACGCAGTATTTT. Protein: CASSLALASVDTQYF.

The genes are TRBV28 and TRBJ2-1; 11 bases agree with TRBD2. The V and J ends lost 6 bases and 10 bases, in that order; junction bases with no gene match: 5. The CDR3 sequence is 13 residues long. Germline V lookup: CDR1 MDHEN, CDR2 SYDVKM. The CDR3 coding sequence is TGTGCCAGCAGAACTAGCGGGAGCGGGGAGCAGTTCTTC. It codes for CASRTSGSGEQFF.

This clonotype was counted ten times or more. This chain connects TRBV10-3 to TRBJ2-5; 7 nucleotides agree with TRBD1. The CDR3 runs 12 residues. Germline V gene sequence: CDR1 ENHRY, CDR2 SYGVKD. V shed 10 bases, J shed 7 bases, and the junction held 9 bases outside the gene matches. This chain's CDR3 is CATTGEEVTQYF. The CDR3 coding sequence is TGTGCCACCACAGGGGAAGAAGTGACCCAGTACTTC.

The CDR3: CASRRDRVTEAFF. The CDR3 DNA sequence: TGTGCCAGCAGACGGGACAGGGTAACTGAAGCTTTCTTT. The rearrangement links TRBV7-6 to TRBJ1-1; 9 positions agree with TRBD1. Unmatched junction bases numbered 4, after V lost 6 bases and J lost 5 bases. The CDR3 extends over 13 amino acids. Germline CDR1 is SGHVS and CDR2 is FNYEAQ. Combining the CDR3 with reference TRBV7-6 and TRBJ1-1 gives the whole variable domain GAGVSQSPRYKVTKRGQDVALRCDPISGHVSLYWYRQALGQGPEFLTYFNYEAQQDKSGLPNDRFSAERPEGSISTLTIQRTEQRDSAMYRCASRRDRVTEAFFGQGTRLTVV.

This clonotype has a handful of counts. DNA of the CDR3: TGCAGCGCAAGGGAAGGGGAGACCCAGTACTTC. This sequence encodes CSAREGETQYF. This chain uses TRBV29-1 with TRBJ2-5; D gene unclear. The V gene lost 7 bases and the J gene lost 5 bases, with 11 bases spanning the gap. CDR1 and CDR2 (germline): SQVTM, ANQGSEA. The CDR3 has 11 amino acids.

CDR3 protein: CASSFAGSGEQYF. The CDR3, as DNA: TGTGCCAGCAGCTTTGCGGGAAGTGGGGAGCAGTACTTC. The J gene is TRBJ2-7, the V gene TRBV7-6; D may be TRBD2 (6 bases). The CDR3 contains 13 residues. Trimming took off 3 bases at V and 7 bases at J, with 13 bases between the two ends. Germline V gene lookup returns CDR1 SGHVS and CDR2 FNYEAQ. Full variable domain (rest looked up from reference TRBV7-6 and TRBJ2-7): GAGVSQSPRYKVTKRGQDVALRCDPISGHVSLYWYRQALGQGPEFLTYFNYEAQQDKSGLPNDRFSAERPEGSISTLTIQRTEQRDSAMYRCASSFAGSGEQYFGPGTRLTVT.

There are a few counts of this clonotype. The gene calls are TRBV6-5 and TRBJ1-1; possibly TRBD1 for D (5 bases). Germline V gene data show CDR1 as MNHEY and CDR2 as SVGAGI. There are 12 residues in the CDR3. Trimming took off 8 bases at V and 11 bases at J, with 18 bases between the two ends. The CDR3: CASAPRSWGAFF. Written as DNA, the CDR3 is TGTGCCAGCGCCCCCCGCAGTTGGGGGGCTTTCTTT.

The chain recombines TRBV12-3 or TRBV12-4 with TRBJ1-5, with a tentative D call TRBD1 (6 bases). The CDR3 totals 16 residues. V was trimmed by 1 base and J by 1 base, leaving 11 bases between them. The CDR3: CASSLGPGVSNQPQHF. The CDR3 nucleotides are TGTGCCAGCAGTTTAGGACCAGGGGTAAGCAATCAGCCCCAGCATTTT.

The gene calls are TRBV15 and TRBJ2-5; D unresolved. Germline CDR1 reads LNHNV; CDR2 reads YYDKDF (reference sequence). V dropped 0 bases and J dropped 5 bases, with 7 bases sitting between them. The CDR3 runs 13 residues. The CDR3: CATSREFFETQYF. The CDR3 region has the DNA TGTGCCACCAGCAGAGAGTTCTTTGAGACCCAGTACTTC.

The chain employs TRBV2 and TRBJ1-2; possible D gene TRBD1, 5 bases. The V end was cut by 11 bases, the J end by 5 bases, with 12 bases between. This CDR3 has 11 amino acids. Germline CDR1 reads SNHLY; CDR2 reads FYNNEI. CDR3 DNA: TGTGCCGCGGGGCAGGGATATGGCTACACCTTC. It specifies CAAGQGYGYTF.

The chain recombines TRBV11-3 with TRBJ2-1, with 12 bases that match TRBD2. The CDR3 extends over 22 amino acids. Germline CDR1 reads SGHNT; CDR2 reads YENEEA. The V gene end was trimmed by 1 base and the J gene end by 0 bases; junction bases not matched to a gene: 16. The CDR3 sequence is CASSLGWSSGRGRGSSYNEQFF. CDR3 DNA sequence: TGTGCCAGCAGCTTAGGGTGGTCTAGCGGGAGGGGTCGGGGTAGCTCCTACAATGAGCAGTTCTTC.

The table lists this clonotype with a few counts. In DNA form, the CDR3 reads TGCAGCTCCCTAGGGGACAGGGGTCGGTATTTT. It translates to CSSLGDRGRYF. The J gene is TRBJ2-3, the V gene TRBV29-1; 10 bases line up with TRBD1. The germline V gene encodes CDR1 SQVTM and CDR2 ANQGSEA. J lost 14 bases, V lost 8 bases, and 10 bases had no gene match. The CDR3 contains 11 residues.

In its sample, this clonotype was seen a few times. The rearrangement joins TRBV4-3 to TRBJ2-1, with TRBD1 matching over 8 bases. The CDR3 totals 15 residues. V was clipped by 0 bases and J by 7 bases; unmatched bases: 5. Germline CDR1 and CDR2: LGHNA and YSLEER. The CDR3 bases are TGCGCCAGCAGCCAAGATCACAGGGGGTGGAATGAGCAGTTCTTC. Translated: CASSQDHRGWNEQFF.

The genes are TRBV5-1 and TRBJ1-2; unclear D gene. Per germline, CDR1 SGHRS and CDR2 YFSETQ. This CDR3 spans 14 amino acids. The V end was cut by 0 bases, the J end by 6 bases, with 12 bases between. CDR3: CASSLGWGWNGYTF. DNA of the CDR3: TGCGCCAGCAGCTTGGGCTGGGGATGGAATGGCTACACCTTC.

The J gene is TRBJ2-3, the V gene TRBV10-3, with 12 bases lining up with TRBD2. CDR1 and CDR2 (germline): ENHRY, SYGVKD. V was clipped by 4 bases and J by 7 bases; unmatched bases: 3. CDR3 length equals 14 residues. The CDR3 region has the DNA TGTGCCATCAGTGGACTAGCGGGAGTAAATACGCAGTATTTT. Amino acid sequence: CAISGLAGVNTQYF.

The V gene is TRBV7-2, the J gene TRBJ2-5; tentatively, D is TRBD1 (5 bases). Germline values: CDR1 SGHTA, CDR2 FQGNSA. With 2 bases removed from V and 1 base from J, the gap between germline ends came to 11 bases. The CDR3 extends over 15 amino acids. CDR3 residues: CASSLRTPVQETQYF. CDR3 coding DNA: TGTGCCAGCAGCTTACGGACACCGGTCCAAGAGACCCAGTACTTC.

The chain couples TRBV4-1 to TRBJ2-4, with a tentative D call TRBD2 (7 bases). Trimming shortened V by 0 bases and J by 10 bases, and 13 bases separated the two germline ends. The CDR3 sequence is 14 residues long. Per the germline V gene, CDR1 is MGHRA and CDR2 is YSYEKL. The CDR3 DNA is TGCGCCAGCAGCCAAGATATCCGGGGGGCGATTCAGTACTTC. It specifies CASSQDIRGAIQYF.